The clone carrying this T cell receptor beta chain occurred many times. Its specificity is unknown. The cDNA was generated through 5'RACE incorporating 10-nucleotide random UMIs. TCRdb re-derived calls from the 5' RACE reads in MiXCR, one entry per CDR3 protein. The sample has roughly 50,000 distinct CDR3 sequences; around 25% are singletons. Healthy controls comprised blood bank volunteers in Maryland, USA. The sample is drawn from a study of neurological immune-mediated disorders. Trimming stripped 1 base from V and 10 bases from J, with 10 bases between. Germline loops: CDR1 LGHNA, CDR2 YSLEER. The CDR3 is 12 amino acids. Notes on the study in general: HTLV-1-associated myelopathy had the most TCR clonal expansion, while multiple sclerosis had the least, a level that fell below healthy controls. None of the CDR3 amino acid sequences in expanded clones turned up in more than one subject, which points to private repertoires in all groups.

The sequencing input was PBMCs. The clonotype was recovered from a woman between 65 and 79 years old in good health. The genes are TRBV4-3 and TRBJ1-2; D remains ambiguous. In DNA form, the CDR3 reads TGCGCCAGCAGCCAAGGGGAGGGATTCTACACCTTC. This encodes CASSQGEGFYTF.